These T cell receptor beta chains were read from a single sample in a study of T cell responses to AZD1222 COVID-19 vaccine. The protocol was immunoSEQ multiplex PCR, while the TCRdb copy is restricted to in-frame clones and leaves out a portion. The table lists 140,000 to 150,000 clones, more than 75% of them singletons. This material consisted of peripheral blood, taken on day 0 of AZD1222 vaccination. The receptors originated from an adult in good health. Each CDR3 is given with its conserved first and last residue. D genes are given only for firm matches. Clone size is not always given. Where it is, it says once, few, many or a class for expanded clones.

>.|TRBD1|TRBJ1-5|TRBV4-2
TGTGCCAGCAGCCAAGGCTTTCCCGAGACAGGGGTCAATCAGCCCCAGCATTTT
CASSQGFPETGVNQPQHF
>.|.|TRBJ1-2|TRBV19
TGTGCCAGTAGTATAGTATCGCCGGGTGGCGGCTACACCTTC
CASSIVSPGGGYTF
>.|.|TRBJ2-2|TRBV6-5
TGTGCCAGCAGCCCGGGACAGAACACCGGGGAGCTGTTTTTT
CASSPGQNTGELFF
>.|.|TRBJ2-5|TRBV5-1
TGCGCCAGCAGCTTGCTCCCTTCAGGCGGCTACCAAGAGACCCAGTACTTC
CASSLLPSGGYQETQYF
>.|TRBD1|TRBJ2-2|TRBV23-1
TGCGCCAGCACCCCCGGGACAGTTCTATCTCGGGGAGTCACCGGGGAGCTGTTTTTT
CASTPGTVLSRGVTGELFF
>once|TRBD2|TRBJ2-1|TRBV10-3
TGTGCCATCAGGCCCGGGGGGGGCTACAATGAGCAGTTCTTC
CAIRPGGGYNEQFF
>.|.|TRBJ1-1|TRBV5-5
TGTGCCAGCAGCTTGGGAAGGGAACGGAAGAACACTGAAGCTTTCTTT
CASSLGRERKNTEAFF
>.|TRBD2|TRBJ2-5|TRBV6-2/TRBV6-3
TGTGCCAGCAGTTACCCCTCCAAGGCGGGGGAAGAGACCCAGTACTTC
CASSYPSKAGEETQYF
>.|TRBD2|TRBJ2-5|TRBV7-9
TGTGCCAGCAGCCCCCACCGAGGACTAGCGGGGGGGCCCCGGGAGACCCAGTACTTC
CASSPHRGLAGGPRETQYF
>.|TRBD1|TRBJ2-3|TRBV11-2
TGTGCCAGCAGGGCCGGGACAGGAATCGGGGATACGCAGTATTTT
CASRAGTGIGDTQYF
>.|.|TRBJ1-2|TRBV7-2
TGTGCCACCGACCAAAGCTATGGCTACACCTTC
CATDQSYGYTF
>.|.|TRBJ1-2|TRBV29-1
TGCAGCGTGGGGGGGGGACACCCAGGGGATGGCTACACCTTC
CSVGGGHPGDGYTF
>few|.|TRBJ2-7|TRBV6-2/TRBV6-3
TGTGCCAGCAGTTACACAGATGGATCCTACGAGCAGTACTTC
CASSYTDGSYEQYF
>.|.|TRBJ2-7|TRBV5-1
TGCGCCAGCAGCAACCCCGGCCAGGGGTACTTCTACGAGCAGTACTTC
CASSNPGQGYFYEQYF
>.|.|TRBJ2-1|TRBV6-5
TGTGCCAGCAGTTACCTGGGACGCGGCAGAGAGCAGTTCTTC
CASSYLGRGREQFF
>.|.|TRBJ2-7|TRBV23-1
TGCGCCAGCAGCCACGGCCCTGGAACAGACTACTACGAGCGGCAGTACTTC
CASSHGPGTDYYERQYF
>.|TRBD1|TRBJ1-6|TRBV5-8
TGTGCCAGCAGCCCCCAGGGGACAGGGTGGTCTTCACCCCTCCACTTT
CASSPQGTGWSSPLHF
>.|.|TRBJ1-1|TRBV15
TGTGCCACCAAAAGGGACGACGGAAACACTGAAGCTTTCTTT
CATKRDDGNTEAFF
>.|TRBD1|TRBJ1-1|TRBV19
TGTGCCAGTAGTAAGGGGGCCCGAGGGGAAGCTTTCTTT
CASSKGARGEAFF
>.|.|TRBJ1-5|TRBV5-6
TGTGCCAGCAGCTTGACGGCGGGACGGAAGTTTAGCAATCAGCCCCAGCATTTT
CASSLTAGRKFSNQPQHF
>few|TRBD1|TRBJ2-1|TRBV6-4
TGTGCCAGCAGTGAGGACAGGGGAGGTTTCAATGAGCAGTTCTTC
CASSEDRGGFNEQFF
>.|TRBD1|TRBJ1-5|TRBV19
TGTGCCAGTAGTATCCTCTGGACAGGTAGCCAGCCCCAGCATTTT
CASSILWTGSQPQHF
>.|.|TRBJ2-2|TRBV28
TGTGCCAGCAGTTTGGCTCTCACGAACACCGGGGAGCTGTTTTTT
CASSLALTNTGELFF
>.|.|TRBJ2-3|TRBV19
TGTGCCAGCCAGAGGACCCACGATCCCACAGATACGCAGTATTTT
CASQRTHDPTDTQYF
>.|.|TRBJ1-3|TRBV9
TGTGCCAGCAGCGTAGAATTTGCGTGGTCGGCTGGAAACACCATATATTTT
CASSVEFAWSAGNTIYF
>.|.|TRBJ1-2|TRBV6-5
TGTGCCAGCAGCACCACTACTACCATTAACTATGGCTACACCTTC
CASSTTTTINYGYTF
>.|TRBD1|TRBJ2-6|TRBV9
TGTGCCAGCAGCGTAGTAGGATCCGGGACAGGGATTACTGGGGCCAACGTCCTGACTTTC
CASSVVGSGTGITGANVLTF